This T cell receptor (beta chain) was captured in a study of PD-L1 blockade in urothelial cancer (dated by TCRdb to 2016 to 2017). Turning to the overall study: All patients started therapy around 2014 and received atezolizumab 1,200 mg intravenously every 3 weeks. About nine tenths of the roughly 30 patients were males with bladder-origin urothelial cancer, and about 60% of the 29 reported a prior smoking history. Patients had an ECOG performance status of 0 or 1 and had received between 0 and 3 prior chemotherapy regimens. Blood samples were analyzed at 3 weeks after treatment start (second dose) and at 6 weeks after treatment start. Blood samples gave a median of about 150,000 T cells and 82,636 unique TCRs, with a median clonality of roughly 0.081. Somatic, immune and clinical correlates of response to PD-L1 blockade with atezolizumab in urothelial cancer were the focus of an exploratory multi-omic analysis. Pretreatment tumor samples, along with matched peripheral blood collected serially before and after atezolizumab treatment, underwent TCR sequencing. Durable clinical benefit was defined as a progression-free survival longer than 6 months, and TCR features were additionally tested against progression-free survival and overall survival. In the same patients, whole exome sequencing and RNA sequencing of pretreatment tumors were performed in addition to TCR sequencing. Nine patients achieved durable clinical benefit and some 21 did not. Some 30 patients had pretreatment blood TCR-seq, roughly 25 had at least one posttreatment blood collection, and roughly 25 had tumor TCR-seq. Points the paper makes about the study in general: A pretreatment peripheral blood TCR clonality below the median was linked to improved progression-free and overall survival. Patients with durable benefit showed greater expansion of tumor-associated TCR clones in peripheral blood 3 weeks after starting treatment (n of about 21, p = 0.022). Because of the small sample size (n ≈ 30) and the many exploratory analyses performed, the results are intended to be regarded as hypothesis-generating.

From the cysteine through the phenylalanine, the CDR3 covers 17 amino acids. Only CDR3 DNA remains: 51 bases, in frame from the first base. The junction shows trimming of 3 bases on V and 5 bases on J, plus 17 bases between the germline ends. CDR1 KGHSH and CDR2 LQKENI are derived from the germline V gene. Note on this clone: Its target antigen remains unknown. Per-base qualities were not stored, and no clone one base away is much larger.

To estimate absolute template abundance from read counts, synthetic TCR analog templates were spiked into each PCR. The immunoSEQ assay used bias-controlled V and J gene primers to amplify TCRbeta CDR3 regions from genomic DNA. Sequencing of rearranged TCRbeta segments was performed at approximately 20X coverage. Processing in the source paper ran as follows. Clustering was used to correct sequencing errors, and CDR3s were annotated against IMGT so that V, D and J genes could be assigned. Only productive TCRbeta rearrangements were used in downstream analyses, excluding out-of-frame or stop-codon sequences. Clonality was calculated as one minus the Shannon entropy normalized by the log of the number of unique productive sequences. Clones differing between time points or between blood and tumor were identified by Fisher's exact test with Benjamini-Hochberg correction at adjusted p below 0.01. TCRdb took over this immuneACCESS table, retaining in-frame rearrangements with V and J assigned. Such tables are incomplete; in checked studies, under half of the missing clones stem from an unresolved V gene, and the remainder is unexplained. Clonal size and the V and J genes are those of that table, whereas D and trimming came from the DNA. This sample gives about 84,000 clones in total; 82% of them show up just once. The ten largest clones represent over 7.5% of the sample.

A total of 25 to 30 patients with locally advanced or metastatic urothelial carcinoma, treated at Memorial Sloan Kettering on a trial protocol, made up the cohort. Peripheral blood mononuclear cells were collected pretreatment and during treatment, at between 1 and 8 total time points per patient. The Qiagen DNeasy Blood extraction kit was used to purify genomic DNA from total PBMCs and tumor samples. PBMCs were collected pretreatment and during treatment, and were isolated and stored as previously described. Sample: PBMCs, taken around atezolizumab (anti-PD-L1) treatment. The origin of this receptor is a man aged 65-85 years with urothelial cancer. Rearrangement joined TRBV18 to TRBJ2-6; the D gene is perhaps TRBD1, from 5 matching bases. In nucleotides, the sequence is TGTGCCAGCTCACCGCGGACAAATTCTGGCCGGGCCAACGTCCTGACTTTC. Its translation is CASSPRTNSGRANVLTF.